These T cell receptor beta chains were read from a single sample in a study of blood T cell repertoires in COVID-19. The method was immunoSEQ multiplex PCR; TCRdb's version includes in-frame clones alone and lacks a portion of them. The sample carries 100,000 to 120,000 clones, around 68% recorded once. Material: peripheral blood. These receptors were taken from a woman aged 55 to 70 with acute or convalescent COVID-19. Each CDR3 is given with its conserved first and last residue. A D gene is named only where the DNA matches it firmly. Size tells how often a clone was seen (once, few, many) or the class of an expanded clone, and some rows leave it out.

D,length,size,V,J,DNA,CDR3
.,13,.,TRBV28,TRBJ1-1,TGTGCCAGCAGTCGGGGGATGAACACTGAAGCTTTCTTT,CASSRGMNTEAFF
.,16,.,TRBV18,TRBJ1-1,TGTGCCAGCTCACAAATGACAGTTATCCGGGACACTGAAGCTTTCTTT,CASSQMTVIRDTEAFF
TRBD1,15,.,TRBV6-5,TRBJ2-7,TGTGCCAGCACCCTGGGGGGACAGGGGTCCTACGAGCAGTACTTC,CASTLGGQGSYEQYF
.,15,many,TRBV6-2/TRBV6-3,TRBJ1-5,TGTGCCAGCAGTTACGCACGGTATAGCAATCAGCCCCAGCATTTT,CASSYARYSNQPQHF
TRBD1,13,.,TRBV30,TRBJ1-5,TGTGCCTGGACGACAGGGAGCAATCAGCCCCAGCATTTT,CAWTTGSNQPQHF
.,11,.,TRBV12-3/TRBV12-4,TRBJ1-1,TGTGCCAGCAGGCAGGGGATCGAAGCTTTCTTT,CASRQGIEAFF
.,12,.,TRBV19,TRBJ1-2,TGTGCCAGTAATGACAGAAACTATGGCTACACCTTC,CASNDRNYGYTF
TRBD1,13,.,TRBV2,TRBJ2-1,TGTGCCAGCAACCTTGGACAGGTGAATGAGCAGTTCTTC,CASNLGQVNEQFF
TRBD1,17,.,TRBV27,TRBJ2-7,TGTGCCAGCAGTTTATCAGCACAGGGGGTGTTCTCCTACGAGCAGTACTTC,CASSLSAQGVFSYEQYF
TRBD1,17,.,TRBV28,TRBJ1-4,TGTGCCAGCAGTTCCAGAAACAGGGGAAGGACTAATGAAAAACTGTTTTTT,CASSSRNRGRTNEKLFF
.,13,.,TRBV5-1,TRBJ1-6,TGCGCCAGCAGCCGGGAGGTTAATTCACCCCTCCACTTT,CASSREVNSPLHF
.,15,.,TRBV4-1,TRBJ1-6,TGCGCCAGCAGCCAAGAGGGAGGGTCATATTCACCCCTCCACTTT,CASSQEGGSYSPLHF
TRBD1,14,few,TRBV18,TRBJ2-7,TGTGCCAGCTCACCAGACAGGGGGACCTACGAGCAGTACTTC,CASSPDRGTYEQYF
.,16,.,TRBV24-1,TRBJ1-5,TGTGCCACCAGTGACACTACGGGAACACGGAATCAGCCCCAGCATTTT,CATSDTTGTRNQPQHF
TRBD1,15,few,TRBV11-2,TRBJ1-2,TGTGCCAGCAGCCGGACAGGGGTGGCTAACTATGGCTACACCTTC,CASSRTGVANYGYTF
.,14,.,TRBV7-9,TRBJ1-6,TGTGCCAGCAGCTTAAGACAGGAAAATTCACCCCTCCACTTT,CASSLRQENSPLHF
TRBD1,14,few,TRBV2,TRBJ1-1,TGTGCCAGCAGTTCGACAGGGGGCATCACTGAAGCTTTCTTT,CASSSTGGITEAFF